This T cell receptor (beta chain) is from a study of blood T cell repertoires in COVID-19. Across the study: Spain, Italy and the United States supplied samples that represented acute and convalescent COVID-19. PBMCs, B-cell-depleted T cells, or T cells were the source of the cDNA or gDNA that made up the material.

The CDR3 extends over 16 amino acids. Germline CDR1 MNHEY, CDR2 SVGEGT. V lost 4 bases and J lost 4; bases outside the gene matches: 10. Authors' analysis steps: Reference gene primer amplification gave estimated nucleated cell counts. The protocol was immunoSEQ multiplex PCR, while the TCRdb copy is restricted to in-frame clones and leaves out a portion. That table supplies the V and J calls and clone size; D and trimming were determined from the DNA. The sample shows over 110,000 clones, roughly 88% of them seen only once. The TCR comes from a man aged 60 to 75 with active or convalescent COVID-19. Sample: peripheral blood. V usage is TRBV6-2 or TRBV6-3 and J usage is TRBJ1-5; TRBD1 aligns across 7 bases. The CDR3 is CASSFSSGQRNQPQHF. In DNA form, the CDR3 reads TGTGCCAGCAGTTTCAGCTCGGGACAGCGGAATCAGCCCCAGCATTTT.